The present T cell receptor beta chain was sequenced within a study of blood T cell repertoires in COVID-19. This CDR3 is 15 amino acids long. V gave up 6 bases and J gave up 1 base; unmatched junction bases: 4. Germline CDR1 and CDR2: SGHTA and FQGTGA. The assay was immunoSEQ multiplex PCR, and TCRdb's table has in-frame clones only and misses some. The top ten hold roughly 8.3% of the sample, which has over 200,000 clones, about 89% seen once. The chain uses TRBV7-3 and TRBJ2-2; 8 bases align to TRBD1. Material for sequencing was PBMCs or T cells enriched from blood (not recorded which). The clonotype was recovered from a man between 40 and 49 years old who had recovered from COVID-19. In DNA form, the CDR3 reads TGTGCCAGCAGTAAGGACAGGGAGAACACCGGGGAGCTGTTTTTT. As protein: CASSKDRENTGELFF.